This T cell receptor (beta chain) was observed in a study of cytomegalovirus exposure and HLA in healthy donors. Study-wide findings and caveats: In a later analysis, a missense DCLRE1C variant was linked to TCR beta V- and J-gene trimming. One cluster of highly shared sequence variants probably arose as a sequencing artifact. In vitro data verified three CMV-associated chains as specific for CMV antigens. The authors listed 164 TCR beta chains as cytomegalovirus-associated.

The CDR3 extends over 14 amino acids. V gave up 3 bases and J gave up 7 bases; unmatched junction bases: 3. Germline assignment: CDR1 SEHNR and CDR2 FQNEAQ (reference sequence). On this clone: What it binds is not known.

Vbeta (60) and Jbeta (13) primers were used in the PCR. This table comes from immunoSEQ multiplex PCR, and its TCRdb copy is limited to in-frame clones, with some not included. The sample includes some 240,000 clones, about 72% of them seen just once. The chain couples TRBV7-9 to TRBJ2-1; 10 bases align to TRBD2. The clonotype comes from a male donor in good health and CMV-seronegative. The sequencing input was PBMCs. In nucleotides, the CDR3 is TGTGCCAGCAGCTTCGGGACTAGCGTGAATGAGCAGTTCTTC. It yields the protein CASSFGTSVNEQFF.